This T cell receptor beta chain appears in the sequencing data of a study of OX40 agonist ivuxolimab in advanced cancers. Study at large: Patients' therapy was ivuxolimab, an antibody that acts as an agonist of OX40 (CD134). A diagnosis of hepatocellular carcinoma, melanoma, renal cell or head and neck cancer was present in dose-escalation patients. General study results and limits: Within 6 weeks, CD4+ and CD8+ blood T cells expanded clonally at 0.1 to 3.0 mg/kg. CD8+ T cells (on average) carried more expanded clones than CD4+ T cells.

Measured with immunoSEQ multiplex PCR; TCRdb has only the in-frame clones, and not every one. There are under 65,000 clones in the sample; approximately 84% occur only once, and 2.5% to 3.5% lies in the top ten. A word on this clone: The target antigen is unknown.

CDR1 is SGHDT, CDR2 YYEEEE, per germline. Trimming cost V 1 base and J 4 bases, with 10 bases left between them. This CDR3 spans 14 amino acids. The V and J genes are TRBV5-6 and TRBJ2-3; D is perhaps TRBD2 (6 bases). The sequenced sample was CD4+ or CD8+ T cells sorted from blood, obtained in a trial of the OX40 agonist ivuxolimab. The TCR comes from an adult with an advanced solid tumor such as melanoma, head and neck, liver or kidney cancer. The CDR3 sequence is CASSLMGEADTQYF. The DNA of the CDR3 is TGTGCCAGCAGCTTGATGGGGGAGGCAGATACGCAGTATTTT.